This T cell receptor beta chain was retrieved from a study of cytomegalovirus exposure and HLA in healthy donors. Findings and limits, study-wide: In a later analysis, HLA-associated beta chains showed higher expansion and lower generation probabilities than comparable chains. When the data were analyzed later, several of the most significant clusters appeared to be linked to common viral pathogens.

To note about this clone: Antigen unknown.

The PCR made use of 60 Vbeta and 13 Jbeta primers. The table came from immunoSEQ multiplex PCR; TCRdb's copy has only in-frame clones and leaves some out. The table lists some 200,000 clones, 70% to 80% of them singletons. There are 17 residues in the CDR3. V was pared by 2 bases and J by 5 bases, with 12 bases of the junction left unmatched. CDR1 GTSNPN and CDR2 SVGIG come from the germline V gene (reference sequence). This TCR derives from a woman in her fifties or sixties in good health and CMV-seronegative. Sequences were obtained from PBMCs. V and J are TRBV30 and TRBJ2-2, with TRBD1 matching over 9 bases. For the CDR3, the DNA is TGTGCCTGGAGTCCGGACAGGGGCTCCTGGGGGACCGGGGAGCTGTTTTTT. It codes for CAWSPDRGSWGTGELFF.